This TCR beta chain came from a study of blood T cell repertoires in COVID-19 (TCRdb year 2020). The study in broad terms: Collaborator samples came from the United States, Italy and Spain and covered acute and convalescent phases of COVID-19. Nearly every sample came with metadata listing a de-identified subject ID, COVID-19 status, age in years and sex. Where available, HLA class I and class II types were taken from metadata supplied by the sample provider and were not determined by assay-based typing. Deeply sampled blood TCRbeta repertoires from subjects exposed to, actively infected with, or recovered from COVID-19 were included in the dataset. A freely available public database, intended as a resource for researchers studying the immune response to SARS-CoV-2, is where the repertoires were released. Samples were obtained from the ongoing ImmuneRACE study (first 160 participants) and from 1,254 subjects provided by 6 global collaborators. The prospective study material was composed of cDNA or gDNA derived from T cells, B-cell-depleted T cells, or PBMCs. Study-wide conclusions, independent of this receptor: Clinical and demographic metadata were provided uncurated, with the amount varying by source and participant.

One collaborating source in Seattle enrolled patients during active infection and followed them longitudinally through the course of disease. The collaborating institutions used their own protocols to collect whole blood in K2EDTA tubes. For TCRbeta analysis, collaborators shipped samples as frozen whole blood, isolated PBMCs, or DNA extracted from either of those sample types. To note about this clone: The clone's antigen remains unknown. No much larger clone is present one base from it, and per-base qualities are unavailable.

TCRbeta CDR3 regions were amplified from genomic DNA using the immunoSEQ Assay, a bias-controlled multiplex PCR. The published analysis was carried out like this. The number of nucleated cells in each sample was estimated from the amplification of reference gene primers within the assay. Sequence reads were collapsed and filtered to measure the absolute abundance of every unique TCRbeta CDR3 rearrangement. For each sample, productive Simpson clonality was calculated as the square root of Simpson's diversity index over productive rearrangements. Held by TCRdb, this immuneACCESS table contains in-frame sequences only and omits some clones. Under half of the omission traces to an unresolved V gene where checked; the cause of the rest is unknown. Clonal size and the V and J genes are those of that table, whereas D and trimming came from the DNA. In this sample the table shows about 400,000 clones, 86% of which occur a single time. 7.1% of the sample is held by the ten biggest clonotypes.

The CDR3, from cysteine to phenylalanine, totals 15 residues. Just the 45-base CDR3 DNA is kept, in frame starting at base 1. According to the germline V gene, CDR1 reads MGHRA and CDR2 reads YSYEKL. Trimming removed 10 bases from V and 4 bases from J; the gene matches leave 8 bases unexplained. Material for sequencing was peripheral blood. The TCR originated in an older woman with COVID-19, enrolled during active disease. Recombination linked TRBV4-1 to TRBJ2-3; 13 of the junction bases match TRBD2. The CDR3 reads CATHTSGGASDTQYF. The DNA is as follows: TGCGCCACACATACTAGCGGGGGGGCCTCAGATACGCAGTATTTT.